These 29 T cell receptor beta chains share one sample of origin, sequenced in a study of shared clonotypes between healthy human individuals. The table came from immunoSEQ multiplex PCR; TCRdb's copy has only in-frame clones and leaves some out. Here the sample spans under 2,500,000 clones, around 95% being singletons. The material sequenced was naive CD4+ T cells sorted from blood. Subset here: CD45RA+ positively selected. Every receptor here comes from a man between 18 and 35 years old in good health.

This clone appeared once. V is TRBV5-6 and J is TRBJ1-1; the match to TRBD1 covers 9 bases. The germline V gene encodes CDR1 SGHDT and CDR2 YYEEEE. V was pared by 3 bases and J by 4 bases, with 7 bases of the junction left unmatched. The CDR3 is 15 residues long. CDR3 loop: CASSSPGQGATEAFF. Here the CDR3 DNA reads TGTGCCAGCAGCTCGCCGGGACAGGGCGCCACTGAAGCTTTCTTT.

Worth noting for this clone: Other DNA sequences in the sample encode the same CDR3. The V gene is TRBV30, the J gene TRBJ1-3; no definite D call. V lost 2 bases to trimming and J lost 7 bases, with 6 bases between them. Germline V gene sequence: CDR1 GTSNPN, CDR2 SVGIG (reference sequence). The CDR3 consists of 11 residues. The DNA of the CDR3 is TGTGCCTGGAGTTTTGGCAACACCATATATTTT. It encodes CAWSFGNTIYF.

CDR3 region: CASSRMTGNDEQFF. The CDR3 bases are TGTGCCAGCAGCCGAATGACAGGGAACGATGAGCAGTTCTTC. The chain is built from TRBV11-2 and TRBJ2-1; TRBD1 matches 7 bases. Germline V gene lookup returns CDR1 SGHAT and CDR2 FQNNGV. The CDR3 spans 14 residues. V dropped 5 bases and J dropped 8; count of bases not matched to a gene: 9. Complete variable domain (other parts from reference TRBV11-2 and TRBJ2-1): EAGVAQSPRYKIIEKRQSVAFWCNPISGHATLYWYQQILGQGPKLLIQFQNNGVVDDSQLPKDRFSAERLKGVDSTLKIQPAKLEDSAVYLCASSRMTGNDEQFFGPGTRLTVL.

The V gene is TRBV2, the J gene TRBJ2-2; D is unresolved. The CDR3 length is 13 residues. Germline CDR1 is SNHLY and CDR2 is FYNNEI. Trimming took off 0 bases at V and 2 bases at J, with 1 base between the two ends. The CDR3 spells CASSEANTGELFF. CDR3 nucleotides: TGTGCCAGCAGTGAAGCTAACACCGGGGAGCTGTTTTTT.

This clone came up once. The rearrangement uses TRBV11-2 and TRBJ2-7, with 8 bases that match TRBD1. V dropped 5 bases and J dropped 5; count of bases not matched to a gene: 20. CDR3 size: 18 residues. Looked up from germline, CDR1 is SGHAT and CDR2 is FQNNGV. CDR3 in DNA: TGTGCCAGCAGCCGCCCCCCGGGACAGGTACTTTTTAGAAACGAGCAGTACTTC. Amino acids: CASSRPPGQVLFRNEQYF.

The genes are TRBV9 and TRBJ1-6; no clear D. The V end lost 1 base, the J end lost 3 bases, and 8 bases lay between the germline ends. There are 15 residues in the CDR3. Germline V CDR1 and CDR2: SGDLS, YYNGEE. This chain's CDR3 is CASSVRADYNSPLHF. Written as DNA, the CDR3 is TGTGCCAGCAGCGTAAGAGCAGACTATAATTCACCCCTCCACTTT.

This chain uses TRBV27 with TRBJ1-1; 7 bases agree with TRBD1. The J segment lost 4 bases and the V segment lost 6 bases, leaving 8 bases of the junction unmatched. Germline CDR1 reads MNHEY; CDR2 reads SMNVEV (reference sequence). The CDR3 has 14 residues. The CDR3 DNA reads as TGTGCCAGCAGGCGCAGGGACAGACCCACTGAAGCTTTCTTT. Protein sequence: CASRRRDRPTEAFF.

The chain has TRBV2 and TRBJ1-2; 7 bases agree with TRBD1. The J segment lost 7 bases and the V segment lost 1 base, leaving 6 bases of the junction unmatched. This CDR3 region has 14 residues. Germline-derived CDR1 and CDR2 are SNHLY and FYNNEI. The CDR3 DNA sequence: TGTGCCAGCAGTGAAGACAGGGGAGTGGGTGGCTACACCTTC. Its protein is CASSEDRGVGGYTF.

The rearrangement uses TRBV5-6 and TRBJ2-3; D remains ambiguous. Germline CDR1 and CDR2: SGHDT and YYEEEE. The CDR3 has 16 residues. The V gene lost 6 bases and the J gene lost 0 bases, with 17 bases spanning the gap. The CDR3 loop is CASTLPGSTSTDTQYF. The CDR3 DNA sequence: TGTGCCAGCACCCTCCCCGGCTCCACTAGCACAGATACGCAGTATTTT.

The V gene is TRBV9, the J gene TRBJ2-4; D remains ambiguous. The ends were cut back, 3 bases at V and 0 bases at J, with 19 bases in the middle. The CDR3 is made up of 18 amino acids. CDR1 and CDR2 (germline): SGDLS, YYNGEE. CDR3 coding DNA: TGTGCCAGCAGCGAATCAGTGGGAATTCCCGTAGCCAAAAACATTCAGTACTTC. As protein: CASSESVGIPVAKNIQYF. The entire variable domain, with the rest obtained from reference TRBV9 and TRBJ2-4, is as follows: DSGVTQTPKHLITATGQRVTLRCSPRSGDLSVYWYQQSLDQGLQFLIQYYNGEERAKGNILERFSAQQFPDLHSELNLSSLELGDSALYFCASSESVGIPVAKNIQYFGAGTRLSVL.

The chain recombines TRBV7-2 with TRBJ1-2; D not certain. Trimming pared 5 bases from V and 2 bases from J, leaving 12 bases between. CDR1 is SGHTA and CDR2 is FQGNSA in the germline V gene. CDR3 length: 14 amino acids. The DNA for the CDR3 is TGTGCCAGCAGCCCGTTCCCCGGAAACTATGGCTACACCTTC. It codes for CASSPFPGNYGYTF.

V gene TRBV7-2 combines with J gene TRBJ2-3, with TRBD1 matching 7 bases. The germline CDR1 and CDR2 sequences are SGHTA and FQGNSA. Germline trimming cut 5 bases from V and 1 base from J; bases unmatched to any gene: 6. The CDR3 loop spans 15 amino acids. The CDR3 loop reads CASSPRGWGTDTQYF. In DNA form, the CDR3 reads TGTGCCAGCAGCCCCAGGGGGTGGGGCACAGATACGCAGTATTTT.

This clone was found a few times. J is TRBJ1-5 and V is TRBV6-6; D call uncertain. CDR1 MNHNY and CDR2 SVGAGI come from the germline V gene (reference sequence). This CDR3 contains 13 residues. Deletions cut 0 bases from V and 6 bases from J, with 6 bases between. The CDR3 DNA is TGTGCCAGCAGTTACTCGAAGGGTCAGCCCCAGCATTTT. Its protein is CASSYSKGQPQHF.

This sequence joins TRBV28 and TRBJ1-6; a weak D match, TRBD1 (5 bases). The CDR3 is 14 amino acids. V lost 6 bases to trimming and J lost 5 bases, with 11 bases between them. CDR1 MDHEN and CDR2 SYDVKM come from the germline V gene. The CDR3 sequence is CASRSGTDNSPLHF. DNA for the CDR3: TGTGCCAGCAGGTCCGGGACGGATAATTCACCCCTCCACTTT. Together with reference TRBV28 and TRBJ1-6, the CDR3 gives the full variable domain: DVKVTQSSRYLVKRTGEKVFLECVQDMDHENMFWYRQDPGLGLRLIYFSYDVKMKEKGDIPEGYSVSREKKERFSLILESASTNQTSMYLCASRSGTDNSPLHFGNGTRLTVT.

V is TRBV5-6 and J is TRBJ2-1, with 7 bases aligning to TRBD1. Germline V gene sequence: CDR1 SGHDT, CDR2 YYEEEE. CDR3 length: 14 residues. V was pared by 4 bases and J by 3 bases, with 4 bases of the junction left unmatched. CDR3 loop: CASSRQGIYNEQFF. The CDR3 DNA is TGTGCCAGCAGCAGACAGGGAATCTACAATGAGCAGTTCTTC.

In DNA, the CDR3 is TGCAGGGGACAGGGGGAAAAGCTGTACGAGCAGTACTTC. Its translation: CRGQGEKLYEQYF. The genes are TRBV29-1 and TRBJ2-7, with 11 bases identical to TRBD1. The CDR3 length is 13 residues. Germline assignment: CDR1 SQVTM and CDR2 ANQGSEA.

V and J are TRBV7-6 and TRBJ1-3, with 9 bases lining up with TRBD1. J gave up 0 bases and V 5 bases, and 11 bases lay outside the gene matches. Germline lookup yields CDR1 SGHVS and CDR2 FNYEAQ. The CDR3 has 18 amino acids. CDR3 bases: TGTGCCAGCAGCCTACGGGACAGGGCTACAGACTCTGGAAACACCATATATTTT. It specifies CASSLRDRATDSGNTIYF.

This chain links TRBV7-8 with TRBJ2-1; D tentatively fits TRBD1 or TRBD2 (6 bases each). Germline lookup yields CDR1 SGHVS and CDR2 FQNEAQ. CDR3 length: 15 residues. Trimming stripped 3 bases from V and 5 bases from J, with 14 bases between. The CDR3 region is CASSFLRGVDNEQFF. The CDR3, as DNA: TGTGCCAGCAGCTTCCTTAGGGGGGTCGACAATGAGCAGTTCTTC.

The chain joins TRBV2 to TRBJ1-3; TRBD1 aligns across 7 bases. After removal of 3 bases from V and 0 bases from J, the junction contained 2 bases not matched to a gene. This CDR3 comprises 15 residues. Germline V lookup: CDR1 SNHLY, CDR2 FYNNEI. DNA of the CDR3: TGTGCCAGCAGTGAGGGACAGTTCTCTGGAAACACCATATATTTT. Its protein product is CASSEGQFSGNTIYF.

J is TRBJ2-7 and V is TRBV7-9, with a possible D match to TRBD2 (5 bases). The CDR3 covers 13 residues. V dropped 4 bases and J dropped 2 bases, with 9 bases sitting between them. From germline, CDR1 is SEHNR and CDR2 FQNEAQ (reference sequence). Here the CDR3 reads CASSSGVPYEQYF. The CDR3 nucleotides read TGTGCCAGCAGCTCCGGGGTACCCTACGAGCAGTACTTC. The whole variable domain, filled in from reference TRBV7-9 and TRBJ2-7, reads DTGVSQNPRHKITKRGQNVTFRCDPISEHNRLYWYRQTLGQGPEFLTYFQNEAQLEKSRLLSDRFSAERPKGSFSTLEIQRTEQGDSAMYLCASSSGVPYEQYFGPGTRLTVT.

The chain recombines TRBV7-2 with TRBJ2-3, with 8 bases lining up with TRBD2. The CDR3 spans 16 residues. J was trimmed by 2 bases and V by 5 bases; bases with no gene match: 9. Germline V gene lookup returns CDR1 SGHTA and CDR2 FQGNSA. The CDR3 spells CASSLGAGGTTDTQYF. The CDR3 DNA reads as TGTGCCAGCAGCCTAGGGGCGGGAGGCACCACAGATACGCAGTATTTT.

With regard to this clone: The sample holds other DNA sequences that translate to the same CDR3. The chain couples TRBV7-2 to TRBJ2-7; 14 positions agree with TRBD2. The CDR3 is made up of 17 amino acids. CDR1 and CDR2 (germline): SGHTA, FQGNSA. V lost 3 bases to trimming and J lost 0 bases; unmatched junction nucleotides: 4. In nucleotides, the CDR3 is TGTGCCAGCAGCTTTAGGACTAGCGGGGGGTTCTCCTACGAGCAGTACTTC. The encoded protein is CASSFRTSGGFSYEQYF.

The chain is built from TRBV30 and TRBJ2-5; no clear D gene. Germline V CDR1 and CDR2: GTSNPN, SVGIG (reference sequence). V lost 1 base and J 2 bases, leaving 20 bases between the germline ends. The CDR3 has 17 amino acids. Here the CDR3 DNA reads TGTGCCTGGAGTGCCCGAAGCACCCACCCGTCACAAGAGACCCAGTACTTC. Its protein is CAWSARSTHPSQETQYF.

V is TRBV19 and J is TRBJ2-4; D possibly corresponds to TRBD1 (5 bases). Germline V gene lookup returns CDR1 LNHDA and CDR2 SQIVND (reference sequence). The V and J ends lost 6 bases and 0 bases respectively, with 12 bases between them. This CDR3 is 15 amino acids long. The CDR3 reads CASRGVSLAKNIQYF. In DNA form, the CDR3 reads TGTGCCAGTAGAGGGGTCAGCCTAGCCAAAAACATTCAGTACTTC. The full variable domain, with the rest looked up from reference TRBV19 and TRBJ2-4, is DGGITQSPKYLFRKEGQNVTLSCEQNLNHDAMYWYRQDPGQGLRLIYYSQIVNDFQKGDIAEGYSVSREKKESFPLTVTSAQKNPTAFYLCASRGVSLAKNIQYFGAGTRLSVL.

This chain links TRBV5-4 with TRBJ2-3; D is tentatively TRBD1 or TRBD2 (6 bases each). The CDR3 contains 15 residues. V lost 4 bases and J 1 base, leaving 13 bases between the germline ends. The germline V gene encodes CDR1 SGHNT and CDR2 YYREEE (reference sequence). DNA for the CDR3: TGTGCCAGCAGCCCTTGGGGGGCGGGCACAGATACGCAGTATTTT. Translation gives CASSPWGAGTDTQYF.

V usage is TRBV10-3 and J usage is TRBJ2-1, with D unclear. The V end lost 11 bases, the J end lost 8 bases, and 19 bases lay between the germline ends. The CDR3 has 13 amino acids. Germline V lookup: CDR1 ENHRY, CDR2 SYGVKD. The DNA of the CDR3 is TGTGCCGTCGGTCGGCAGGTGATGGATGAGCAGTTCTTC. It encodes CAVGRQVMDEQFF.

CDR3 nucleotides: TGTGCTAGTGGTTTGTTTCCCCTCGACAGGCATGTCGGCTACACCTTC. It is translated as CASGLFPLDRHVGYTF. The chain couples TRBV12-5 to TRBJ1-2, with a tentative D call TRBD1 (6 bases). CDR3 length: 16 amino acids. The germline V gene encodes CDR1 LGHNT and CDR2 FRNRAP. V lost 2 bases, J lost 8 bases, and 21 bases lay in between.

The chain employs TRBV5-6 and TRBJ2-3; D is possibly TRBD2 (5 bases). Germline CDR1 SGHDT, CDR2 YYEEEE. The CDR3 contains 16 residues. The V and J ends lost 1 base and 1 base respectively, with 13 bases between them. CDR3 protein: CASSLPGSAGTDTQYF. DNA for the CDR3: TGTGCCAGCAGCTTGCCTGGGAGCGCGGGCACAGATACGCAGTATTTT.

J is TRBJ2-5 and V is TRBV2; no reliable D call. The CDR3 is made up of 14 amino acids. Germline V gene lookup returns CDR1 SNHLY and CDR2 FYNNEI. V lost 3 bases and J lost 1, with 9 bases in between. This chain's CDR3 is CASSDGRSQETQYF. CDR3 DNA: TGTGCCAGCAGTGACGGGCGAAGCCAAGAGACCCAGTACTTC.